Below, one T cell receptor beta chain is given with its context. The antigen is not known. The source of the sample is a study of blood T cells in healthy people across ages. Whole-study results and caveats: Long-lived donors exceeded aged donors in naive CD4+ cells and diversity. Estimated diversity across one million T cells was deemed an underestimate. Older individuals had lower TCR beta diversity per million T cells (the decline was roughly linear).

Unmatched junction bases numbered 11, after V lost 10 bases and J lost 0 bases. The germline CDR1 and CDR2 sequences are MDHEN and SYDVKM. The CDR3 is 15 amino acids. Sample-barcoded 5' priming and a J-beta primer mix drove a second PCR of roughly 6 to 12 cycles. Unique molecular identifiers of 12 random nucleotides labeled each cDNA. TCRdb redid the calling of the 5' RACE reads with MiXCR, one entry per CDR3 protein. The repertoire has roughly 2 million distinct CDR3 sequences, approximately 50% of them found once; the top ten carry roughly 2%. Sample: blood. The chain combines TRBV28 with TRBJ1-2, with 7 bases matching TRBD1. The clonotype comes from a woman aged 40 to 49 in good health. CDR3 sequence (DNA): TGTGCCATCCTCAAACCTCAGGGGGCTAACTATGGCTACACCTTC. This gives the protein CAILKPQGANYGYTF.